This is a list of T cell receptor beta chains from one sample in a study of Ad26.COV2.S vaccination and SARS-CoV-2 variants. The assay was immunoSEQ multiplex PCR, and TCRdb's table has in-frame clones only and misses some. The sample carries about 460,000 clones, roughly nine tenths recorded once. Material: peripheral blood, obtained in a trial of Ad26.COV2.S vaccine versus placebo. The receptors here all came from a person between 18 and 59 years old who received the Ad26.COV2.S COVID-19 vaccine or a placebo. The CDR3 runs from the conserved cysteine through the conserved F or W. The D gene is left open where the match is weak. A clone size is listed for some rows: how often the clone was seen (once, few, many), or a class if it is expanded.

>TRBV6-2/TRBV6-3|TRBJ2-4|once|-
CASSPPGNIQYF
TGTGCCAGCAGTCCCCCCGGAAACATTCAGTACTTC
>TRBV19|TRBJ1-2|-|-
CASRGWEEFSNYGYTF
TGTGCCAGTAGGGGTTGGGAGGAATTTTCTAACTATGGCTACACCTTC
>TRBV27|TRBJ2-1|-|TRBD2
CASSLYSGTYNEQFF
TGTGCCAGCAGTTTATATAGCGGGACCTACAATGAGCAGTTCTTC
>TRBV29-1|TRBJ1-1|-|-
CSSPGTSNTEAFF
TGCAGCTCCCCCGGGACATCCAACACTGAAGCTTTCTTT
>TRBV5-1|TRBJ2-2|few|-
CASSPNTGELFF
TGCGCCAGCAGCCCCAACACCGGGGAGCTGTTTTTT
>TRBV6-6|TRBJ1-1|-|-
CASSYTWGTNTEAFF
TGTGCCAGCAGTTATACCTGGGGAACGAACACTGAAGCTTTCTTT
>TRBV5-1|TRBJ2-3|few|-
CASSLDPAAYTPYF
TGCGCCAGCAGCTTGGATCCGGCTGCCTATACGCCGTATTTT
>TRBV7-8|TRBJ2-1|-|TRBD2
CASSSPAGGVSSYNEQFF
TGTGCCAGCAGCTCACCAGCGGGGGGCGTGAGCTCCTACAATGAGCAGTTCTTC
>TRBV30|TRBJ2-3|-|-
CAQSRGDTHTQYF
TGTGCTCAAAGTCGGGGAGACACCCATACGCAGTATTTT
>TRBV10-3|TRBJ1-2|once|-
CANKGEEDGYTF
TGTGCCAACAAGGGGGAGGAGGATGGCTACACCTTC
>TRBV6-5|TRBJ1-1|-|-
CASSSDKNIMNTEAFF
TGTGCCAGCAGTTCGGACAAGAACATCATGAACACTGAAGCTTTCTTT
>TRBV27|TRBJ1-5|-|-
CASSPQRYSNQPQHF
TGTGCCAGCAGTCCGCAGAGATATAGCAATCAGCCCCAGCATTTT
>TRBV10-1|TRBJ2-1|-|-
CASSDGPLSSGGGGKFF
TGCGCCAGCAGTGATGGTCCCCTTTCGAGCGGAGGCGGTGGGAAGTTCTTC
>TRBV27|TRBJ1-2|-|-
CASSSGRSYTF
TGTGCCAGCAGCTCAGGACGCTCCTACACCTTC
>TRBV18|TRBJ1-6|-|-
CASSPREYNSPLHF
TGTGCCAGCTCACCGAGGGAGTATAATTCACCCCTCCACTTT
>TRBV4-2|TRBJ2-6|-|-
CASSQENFGGAYSGANVLTF
TGTGCCAGCAGCCAAGAAAATTTTGGTGGCGCCTACTCTGGGGCCAACGTCCTGACTTTC
>TRBV5-8|TRBJ1-1|once|-
CASSLSRGGQLNTEAFF
TGTGCCAGCAGCTTGAGTCGTGGAGGACAGCTGAACACTGAAGCTTTCTTT
>TRBV4-1|TRBJ1-6|once|-
CASPPGGAGGPF
TGCGCCAGCCCACCTGGAGGGGCGGGGGGCCCCTTT
>TRBV10-3|TRBJ2-7|-|-
CAISSQAYEQYF
TGTGCCATCAGTTCCCAGGCCTACGAGCAGTACTTC
>TRBV27|TRBJ2-5|-|-
CASSPWTDYQETQYF
TGTGCCAGCAGTCCCTGGACAGACTACCAAGAGACCCAGTACTTC
>TRBV30|TRBJ2-5|-|TRBD1
CAWSEGTGQETQYF
TGTGCCTGGAGTGAAGGGACAGGGCAAGAGACCCAGTACTTC
>TRBV2|TRBJ1-2|-|-
CASTLTGWDGYTF
TGTGCCAGCACCCTTACAGGGTGGGATGGCTACACCTTC